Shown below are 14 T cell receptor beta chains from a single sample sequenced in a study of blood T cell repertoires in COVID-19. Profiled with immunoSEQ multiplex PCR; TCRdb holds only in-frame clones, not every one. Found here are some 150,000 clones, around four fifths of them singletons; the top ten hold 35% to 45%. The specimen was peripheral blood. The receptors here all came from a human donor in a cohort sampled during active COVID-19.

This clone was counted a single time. The DNA for the CDR3 is TGCGCCAGCAGTCCCCGAGGCGTGTATAATTCACCCCTCCACTTT. Its translation: CASSPRGVYNSPLHF. V is TRBV4-1 and J is TRBJ1-6, with D uncertain. CDR3 size: 15 residues. Germline CDR1 MGHRA, CDR2 YSYEKL. The V and J ends lost 6 bases and 4 bases respectively, with 13 bases between them.

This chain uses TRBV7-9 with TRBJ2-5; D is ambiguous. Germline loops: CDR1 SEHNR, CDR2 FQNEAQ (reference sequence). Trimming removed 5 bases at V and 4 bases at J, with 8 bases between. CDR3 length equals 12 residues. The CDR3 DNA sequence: TGTGCCAGCAGCGATCCGGGAGAGACCCAGTACTTC. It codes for CASSDPGETQYF.

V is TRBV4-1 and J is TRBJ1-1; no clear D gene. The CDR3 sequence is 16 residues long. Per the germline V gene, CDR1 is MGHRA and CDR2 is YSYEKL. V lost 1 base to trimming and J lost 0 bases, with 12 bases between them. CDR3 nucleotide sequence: TGCGCCAGCAGCCAAGTATTGTTCCGGTTGAACACTGAAGCTTTCTTT. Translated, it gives CASSQVLFRLNTEAFF.

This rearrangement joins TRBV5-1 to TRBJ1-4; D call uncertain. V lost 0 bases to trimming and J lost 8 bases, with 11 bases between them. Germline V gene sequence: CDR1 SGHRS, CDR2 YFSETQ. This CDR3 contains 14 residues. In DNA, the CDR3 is TGCGCCAGCAGCTTGGCCGGGGAGAGGGAAAAACTGTTTTTT. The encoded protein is CASSLAGEREKLFF.

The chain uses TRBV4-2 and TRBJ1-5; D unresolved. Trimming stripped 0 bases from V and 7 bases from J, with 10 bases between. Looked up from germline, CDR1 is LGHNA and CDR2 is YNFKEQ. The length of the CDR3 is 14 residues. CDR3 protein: CASSQDPDGQPQHF. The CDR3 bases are TGTGCCAGCAGCCAAGACCCAGACGGGCAGCCCCAGCATTTT.

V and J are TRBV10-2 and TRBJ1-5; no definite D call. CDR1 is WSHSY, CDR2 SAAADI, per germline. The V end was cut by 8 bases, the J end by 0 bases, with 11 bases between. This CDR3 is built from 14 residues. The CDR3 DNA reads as TGCGCCAGCGCCGAGAGGGATAGCAATCAGCCCCAGCATTTT. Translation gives CASAERDSNQPQHF.

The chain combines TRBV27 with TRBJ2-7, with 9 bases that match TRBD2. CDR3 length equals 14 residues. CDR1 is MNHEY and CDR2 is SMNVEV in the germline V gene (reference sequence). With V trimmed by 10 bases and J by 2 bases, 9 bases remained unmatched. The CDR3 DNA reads TGTGCCATCCCCTGGGCGGGGGGGGCCTACGAGCAGTACTTC. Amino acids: CAIPWAGGAYEQYF.

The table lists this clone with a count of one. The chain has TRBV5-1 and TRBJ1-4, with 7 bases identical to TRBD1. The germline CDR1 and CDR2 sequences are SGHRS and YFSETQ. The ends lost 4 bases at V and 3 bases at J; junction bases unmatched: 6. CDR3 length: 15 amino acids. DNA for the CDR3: TGCGCCAGCAGCGAGATACAGGGGCCTAATGAAAAACTGTTTTTT. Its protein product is CASSEIQGPNEKLFF.

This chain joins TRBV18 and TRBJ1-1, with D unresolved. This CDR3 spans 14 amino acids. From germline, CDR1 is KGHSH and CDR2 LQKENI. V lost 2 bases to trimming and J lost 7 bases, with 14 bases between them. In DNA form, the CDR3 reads TGTGCCAGCTCACCAGGCCCGGGAGGCAGTGAAGCTTTCTTT. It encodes CASSPGPGGSEAFF.

The CDR3 region has the DNA TGTGCCATCAGTGAAGGGACAGTGAACACCGGGGAGCTGTTTTTT. It codes for CAISEGTVNTGELFF. The chain has TRBV10-3 and TRBJ2-2; TRBD1 matches at 7 bases. Germline-derived CDR1 and CDR2 are ENHRY and SYGVKD. The ends lost 3 bases at V and 1 base at J; junction bases unmatched: 2. This CDR3 is built from 15 residues.

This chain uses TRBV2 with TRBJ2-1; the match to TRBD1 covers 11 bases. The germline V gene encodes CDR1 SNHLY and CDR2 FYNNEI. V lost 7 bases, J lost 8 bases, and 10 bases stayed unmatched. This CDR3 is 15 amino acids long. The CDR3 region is CASIWGQGGPDEQFF. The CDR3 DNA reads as TGTGCCAGCATTTGGGGACAGGGGGGGCCCGATGAGCAGTTCTTC.

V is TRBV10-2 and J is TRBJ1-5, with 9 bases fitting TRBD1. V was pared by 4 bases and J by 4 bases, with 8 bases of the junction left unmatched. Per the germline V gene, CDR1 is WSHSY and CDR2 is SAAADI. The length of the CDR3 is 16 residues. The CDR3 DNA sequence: TGCGCCAGCAGTGGAGCTCTGGGACAGGGAAATCAGCCCCAGCATTTT. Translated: CASSGALGQGNQPQHF.

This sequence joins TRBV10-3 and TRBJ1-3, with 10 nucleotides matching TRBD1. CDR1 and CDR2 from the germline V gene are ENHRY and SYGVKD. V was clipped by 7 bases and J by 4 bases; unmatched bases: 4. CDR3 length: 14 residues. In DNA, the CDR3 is TGTGCCATCAACGGACAGGGGGACGGAAACACCATATATTTT. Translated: CAINGQGDGNTIYF.

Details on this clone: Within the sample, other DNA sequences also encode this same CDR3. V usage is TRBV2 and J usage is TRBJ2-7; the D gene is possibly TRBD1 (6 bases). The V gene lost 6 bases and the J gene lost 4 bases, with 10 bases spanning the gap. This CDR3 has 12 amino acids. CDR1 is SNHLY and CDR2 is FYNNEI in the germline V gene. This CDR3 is CASSRGGYEQYF. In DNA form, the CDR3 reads TGTGCCAGCAGCAGAGGGGGATACGAGCAGTACTTC.